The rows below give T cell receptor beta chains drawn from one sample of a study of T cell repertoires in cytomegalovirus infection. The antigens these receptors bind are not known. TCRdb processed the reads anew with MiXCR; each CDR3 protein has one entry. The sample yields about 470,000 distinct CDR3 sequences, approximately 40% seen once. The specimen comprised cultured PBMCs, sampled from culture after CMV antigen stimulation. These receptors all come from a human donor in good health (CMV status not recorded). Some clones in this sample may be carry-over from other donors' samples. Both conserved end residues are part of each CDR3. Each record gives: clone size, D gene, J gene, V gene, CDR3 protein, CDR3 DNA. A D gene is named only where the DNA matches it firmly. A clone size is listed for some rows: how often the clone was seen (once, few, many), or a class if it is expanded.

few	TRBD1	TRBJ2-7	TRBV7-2	CASSLAGQAYEQYF	TGTGCCAGCAGCTTAGCGGGACAGGCGTACGAGCAGTACTTC
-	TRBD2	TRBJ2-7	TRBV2	CASRAGGREYEQYF	TGTGCCAGCAGAGCGGGAGGACGTGAATACGAGCAGTACTTC
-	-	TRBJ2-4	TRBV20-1	CSARRSGQRLAKNIQYF	TGCAGTGCTAGGAGGTCCGGACAAAGACTAGCCAAAAACATTCAGTACTTC
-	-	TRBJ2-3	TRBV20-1	CNARGGSSTDTQYF	TGCAATGCTAGAGGGGGATCTAGCACAGATACGCAGTATTTT
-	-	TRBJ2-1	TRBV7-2	CASSLRGGVIYNEQFF	TGTGCCAGCAGCTTACGTGGCGGAGTAATCTACAATGAGCAGTTCTTC
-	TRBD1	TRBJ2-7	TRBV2	CAISGGLTYEQYF	TGTGCCATATCAGGGGGCCTGACCTACGAGCAGTACTTC
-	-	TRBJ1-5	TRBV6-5	CASSYSRGNQPQHF	TGTGCCAGCAGTTACTCTCGGGGGAATCAGCCCCAGCATTTT
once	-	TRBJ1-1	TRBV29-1	CSVGGPGDNTEAFF	TGCAGCGTTGGGGGGCCCGGGGACAACACTGAAGCTTTCTTT
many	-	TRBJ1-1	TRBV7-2	CASSLLRGGTEAFF	TGTGCCAGCAGCTTACTCAGGGGAGGGACTGAAGCTTTCTTT
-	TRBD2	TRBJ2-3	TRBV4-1	CASSQELAGGADTQYF	TGCGCCAGCAGCCAAGAACTAGCGGGAGGGGCAGATACGCAGTATTTT
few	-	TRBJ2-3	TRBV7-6	CASSLGALLGGGTDTQYF	TGTGCCAGCAGCTTAGGGGCCCTTCTAGGCGGTGGCACAGATACGCAGTATTTT